This T cell receptor (beta chain) was obtained from a study of CD8+ T cells in alopecia areata. Study results and caveats: Lesional scalp, especially alopecia totalis/universalis, showed higher clonality than normal scalp.

cDNA reverse transcribed from extracted RNA served as the sequencing template. Assay used: immunoSEQ multiplex PCR; TCRdb lists only in-frame clones, some missing. The repertoire holds some 200,000 clones, with about 60% as singletons. A remark on this clone: Antigen specificity is unknown.

Treatment meaning: oral pan-JAK inhibitor, 5-10 mg twice daily. Collection of lesional scalp punch biopsies and peripheral blood was performed in alopecia areata patients. Trimming stripped 0 bases from V and 4 bases from J, with 18 bases between. CDR3 size: 16 residues. Germline loops: CDR1 GTSNPN, CDR2 SVGIG (reference sequence). The material was CD4+ T cells sorted from blood, obtained at week 4, from a patient treated with tofacitinib. The gene calls are TRBV30 and TRBJ1-2, with no clear D. The receptor comes from a human donor with alopecia areata. In DNA, the CDR3 is TGTGCCTGGAGTGTACCCCGGTCTAGCGAGGGCTATGGCTACACCTTC. This sequence encodes CAWSVPRSSEGYGYTF.